This is a list of T cell receptor beta chains from one sample in a study of regulatory T cells in long-lasting Graves disease. TCRdb redid the calling of the multiplex PCR reads with MiXCR, one entry per CDR3 protein. The data contain roughly 410,000 distinct CDR3 sequences, about 15% of them singletons. This sample also appeared in a second study, on T cells in Graves' hyperthyroidism and ophthalmopathy.

Sample: peripheral blood mononuclear cells (PBMCs), taken at new diagnosis, from a patient treated with antithyroid drugs. The receptors shown here come from a woman in her thirties or forties with Graves disease. CDR3s include the opening cysteine and the closing phenylalanine or tryptophan. D genes are given only for firm matches. Size values are once, few and many counts, or a class for expanded clones, and some rows have none.

cdr3_aa cdr3_nt v_call d_call j_call clone_size
CASSFGPCNEQFF TGTGCCAGCAGTTTCGGGCCGTGCAATGAGCAGTTCTTC TRBV12-3/TRBV12-4 . TRBJ2-1 .
CATSRESGETQYF TGTGCCACCAGCAGAGAAAGCGGAGAGACCCAGTACTTC TRBV15 . TRBJ2-5 .
CASPRPLTGGRNQPQHF TGTGCCAGCCCGCGACCCCTGACAGGGGGTCGCAATCAGCCCCAGCATTTT TRBV6-2/TRBV6-3 TRBD1 TRBJ1-5 many
CASSVVRGAEGFPGELFF TGTGCCAGCAGTGTCGTTCGGGGAGCCGAGGGATTTCCCGGGGAGCTGTTTTTT TRBV2 . TRBJ2-2 many
CASSSSTGGFETQYF TGTGCCAGCAGCTCTTCGACAGGGGGCTTTGAGACCCAGTACTTC TRBV5-6 TRBD1 TRBJ2-5 many
CASNPPGTGGVVDTQYF TGTGCCAGCAACCCTCCGGGCACTGGGGGGGTGGTTGATACGCAGTATTTT TRBV28 TRBD2 TRBJ2-3 few
CASRAVNTGELFF TGTGCCAGCAGGGCAGTGAACACCGGGGAGCTGTTTTTT TRBV12-3/TRBV12-4 . TRBJ2-2 many
CSVDWAGVYNEQFF TGCAGCGTTGATTGGGCTGGTGTCTACAATGAGCAGTTCTTC TRBV29-1 . TRBJ2-1 many
CASSLSPGSVTEAFF TGTGCCAGCAGCTTATCTCCAGGATCGGTCACTGAAGCTTTCTTT TRBV7-2 . TRBJ1-1 .
CASSLERSFTDTQYF TGTGCCAGCAGCTTAGAAAGGAGCTTCACAGATACGCAGTATTTT TRBV11-1 . TRBJ2-3 few
CASSDGTVNYGYTF TGTGCCAGCAGTGACGGGACAGTTAACTATGGCTACACCTTC TRBV5-4 TRBD1 TRBJ1-2 many
CASSLAGAGNTIYF TGTGCCAGCAGCTTAGCAGGGGCTGGAAACACCATATATTTT TRBV7-2 . TRBJ1-3 .
CASSSFMEQFF TGTGCCAGCAGCTCTTTCATGGAGCAGTTCTTC TRBV11-3 . TRBJ2-1 many
CASGKTGGAYNEQFF TGTGCCAGCGGAAAAACAGGGGGCGCGTACAATGAGCAGTTCTTC TRBV7-9 TRBD1 TRBJ2-1 .
CASSGGEREYF TGTGCCAGCAGTGGAGGCGAGCGTGAGTACTTC TRBV6-1 . TRBJ2-7 many
CAISAGLAGGGDNEQFF TGTGCCATCAGTGCAGGACTAGCGGGAGGGGGTGACAATGAGCAGTTCTTC TRBV10-3 TRBD2 TRBJ2-1 many
CASSYRPGQPPGELFF TGTGCCAGCAGTTACCGGCCCGGACAGCCACCCGGGGAGCTGTTTTTT TRBV6-5 . TRBJ2-2 many
CAILSGYEQYF TGTGCCATCCTCTCAGGCTACGAGCAGTACTTC TRBV2 . TRBJ2-7 .
CASTIEGGGTEAFF TGTGCCAGCACCATCGAGGGGGGCGGCACTGAAGCTTTCTTT TRBV2 . TRBJ1-1 .
CSASPLAGGYNEQFF TGCAGTGCTAGTCCTCTAGCGGGAGGATACAATGAGCAGTTCTTC TRBV20-1 TRBD2 TRBJ2-1 many
CASSLRPGGADTQYF TGCGCCAGCAGCTTGCGCCCAGGGGGGGCAGATACGCAGTATTTT TRBV5-1 . TRBJ2-3 many
CSVEAHYRDGYTF TGCAGCGTTGAGGCCCACTACAGGGACGGCTACACCTTC TRBV29-1 . TRBJ1-2 .
CASSVARTPNEGNTIYF TGTGCCAGCAGCGTAGCCAGGACACCAAATGAAGGAAACACCATATATTTT TRBV9 . TRBJ1-3 .
CASSLWASGIGTGELFF TGTGCCAGCAGTTTGTGGGCTAGCGGGATTGGCACCGGGGAGCTGTTTTTT TRBV27 TRBD2 TRBJ2-2 many
CATSRPGLGHTEAFF TGTGCCACCAGCAGACCGGGCCTCGGTCACACTGAAGCTTTCTTT TRBV15 . TRBJ1-1 few
CASTPAGGAAGELFF TGTGCCAGCACTCCCGCGGGAGGGGCGGCCGGGGAGCTGTTTTTT TRBV6-1 TRBD2 TRBJ2-2 few
CASGAAETQYF TGCGCCAGTGGGGCGGCAGAGACCCAGTACTTC TRBV4-1 . TRBJ2-5 few
CASSNPRGREGQEQYF TGTGCCAGCAGCAACCCGCGGGGGCGGGAGGGCCAGGAGCAGTACTTC TRBV7-9 TRBD2 TRBJ2-7 .
CAISLRNTIYF TGTGCCATCAGTCTTAGAAACACCATATATTTT TRBV10-3 . TRBJ1-3 few
CASRPGQGYMNTEAFF TGTGCCAGCAGACCCGGACAGGGCTACATGAACACTGAAGCTTTCTTT TRBV27 TRBD1 TRBJ1-1 many
CASSLADRHGYTF TGTGCCAGCAGCTTGGCCGACCGGCATGGCTACACCTTC TRBV7-9 . TRBJ1-2 few
CASSLWGLNYEQYF TGTGCCAGCAGTTTATGGGGGTTAAACTACGAGCAGTACTTC TRBV28 . TRBJ2-7 many